This T cell receptor (beta chain) was captured in a study of blood T cell repertoires in COVID-19. The overall study: Sites across the United States, Italy and Spain contributed samples from acute and convalescent COVID-19. Sources were T cells, B-cell-depleted T cells, or PBMCs; the material itself was cDNA or gDNA.

The junction had 3 bases not matched to a gene; V was cut back by 2 bases and J by 3 bases. This CDR3 region has 16 residues. The germline gives CDR1 SGHTA, CDR2 FQGTGA. Source study methods: Reference gene primers were amplified, and this amplification served to estimate nucleated cell counts. Generated by immunoSEQ multiplex PCR, the TCRdb table keeps only in-frame clones and is missing some. Clonal size and the V and J genes are those of that table, whereas D and trimming came from the DNA. The repertoire holds more than 45,000 clones, with around nine tenths as singletons. This receptor was taken from a man aged 55 to 70 with active or convalescent COVID-19. The rearrangement joins TRBV7-3 to TRBJ2-2; the match to TRBD2 covers 10 bases. The sequenced sample was peripheral blood. The CDR3 is CASSLFSGGDTGELFF. CDR3 nucleotide sequence: TGTGCCAGCAGCTTATTCAGCGGGGGGGACACCGGGGAGCTGTTTTTT.